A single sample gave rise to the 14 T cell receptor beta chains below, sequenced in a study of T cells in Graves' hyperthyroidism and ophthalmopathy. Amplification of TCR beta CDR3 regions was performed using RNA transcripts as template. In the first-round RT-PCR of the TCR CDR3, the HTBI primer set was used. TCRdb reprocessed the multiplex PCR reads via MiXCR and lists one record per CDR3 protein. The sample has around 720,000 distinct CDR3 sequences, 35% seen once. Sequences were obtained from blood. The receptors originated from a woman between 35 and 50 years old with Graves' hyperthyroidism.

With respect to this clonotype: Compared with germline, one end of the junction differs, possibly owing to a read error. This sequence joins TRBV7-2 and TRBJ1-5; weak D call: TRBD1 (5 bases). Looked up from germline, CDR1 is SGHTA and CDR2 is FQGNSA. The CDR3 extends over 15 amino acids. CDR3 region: CASSLVGGEDQLQHF. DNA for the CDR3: TGTGCCAGCAGCTTAGTAGGAGGGGAGGACCAGCTCCAGCATTTT. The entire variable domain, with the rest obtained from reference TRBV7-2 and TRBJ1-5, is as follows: GAGVSQSPSNKVTEKGKDVELRCDPISGHTALYWYRQSLGQGLEFLIYFQGNSAPDKSGLPSDRFSAERTGGSVSTLTIQRTQQEDSAVYLCASSLVGGEDQLQHFGDGTRLSIL.

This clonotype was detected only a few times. In DNA form, the CDR3 reads TGTGCCAGCAGCCAAGTAGAACTGGACAGGGGGTACGAGCAGTACTTC. This sequence encodes CASSQVELDRGYEQYF. The V call is TRBV4-2, the J call TRBJ2-7; 10 positions agree with TRBD1. Looked up from germline, CDR1 is LGHNA and CDR2 is YNFKEQ. Trimming cost V 1 base and J 4 bases; bases outside gene matches: 7. This CDR3 comprises 16 residues.

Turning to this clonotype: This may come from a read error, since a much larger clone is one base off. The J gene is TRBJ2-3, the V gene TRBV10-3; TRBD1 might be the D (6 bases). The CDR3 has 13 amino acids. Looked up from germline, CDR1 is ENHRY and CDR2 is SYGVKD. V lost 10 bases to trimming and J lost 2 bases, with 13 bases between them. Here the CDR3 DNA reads TGTGCCACCAAGGGGGACCACACAGATACGCAGTATTTT. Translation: CATKGDHTDTQYF.

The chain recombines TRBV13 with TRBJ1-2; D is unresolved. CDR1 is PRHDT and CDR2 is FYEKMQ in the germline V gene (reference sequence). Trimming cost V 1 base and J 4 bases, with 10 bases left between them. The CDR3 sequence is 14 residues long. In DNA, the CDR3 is TGTGCCAGCAGCTTAGCCGGACCGATCTATGGCTACACCTTC. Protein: CASSLAGPIYGYTF.

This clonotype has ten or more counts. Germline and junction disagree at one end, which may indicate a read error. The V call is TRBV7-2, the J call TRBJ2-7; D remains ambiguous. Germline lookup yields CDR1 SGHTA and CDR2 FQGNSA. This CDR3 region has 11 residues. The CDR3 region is CASSTPYERYF. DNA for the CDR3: TGTGCCAGCAGCACTCCCTACGAGCGGTACTTC.

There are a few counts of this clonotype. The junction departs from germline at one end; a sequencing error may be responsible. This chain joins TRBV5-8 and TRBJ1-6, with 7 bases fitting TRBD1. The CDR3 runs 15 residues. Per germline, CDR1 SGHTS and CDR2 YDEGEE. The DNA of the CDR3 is TGCGCCAGCAGCCAAGGGGACAGAGCTAATTCACCCCTCCACTTT. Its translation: CASSQGDRANSPLHF.

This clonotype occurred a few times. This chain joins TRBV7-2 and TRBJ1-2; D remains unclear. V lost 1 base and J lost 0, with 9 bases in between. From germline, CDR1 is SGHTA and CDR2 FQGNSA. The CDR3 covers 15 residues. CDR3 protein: CASSLEGGTNYGYTF. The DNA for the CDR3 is TGTGCCAGCAGCTTAGAGGGCGGAACTAACTATGGCTACACCTTC. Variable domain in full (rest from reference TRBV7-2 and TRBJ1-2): GAGVSQSPSNKVTEKGKDVELRCDPISGHTALYWYRQSLGQGLEFLIYFQGNSAPDKSGLPSDRFSAERTGGSVSTLTIQRTQQEDSAVYLCASSLEGGTNYGYTFGSGTRLTVV.

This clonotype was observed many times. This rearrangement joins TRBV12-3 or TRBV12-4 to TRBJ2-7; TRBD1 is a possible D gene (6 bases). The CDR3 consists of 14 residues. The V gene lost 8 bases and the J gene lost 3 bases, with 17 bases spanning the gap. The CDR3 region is CASRRAGDYYEQYF. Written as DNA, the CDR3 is TGTGCCAGCCGGCGGGCAGGGGATTACTACGAGCAGTACTTC.

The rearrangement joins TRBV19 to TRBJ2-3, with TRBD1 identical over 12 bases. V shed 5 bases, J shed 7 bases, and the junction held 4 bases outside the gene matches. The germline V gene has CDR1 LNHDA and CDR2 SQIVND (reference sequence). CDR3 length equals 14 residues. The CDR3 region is CASSGTGGRNTQYF. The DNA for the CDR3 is TGTGCCAGTAGTGGGACAGGGGGCAGGAATACGCAGTATTTT.

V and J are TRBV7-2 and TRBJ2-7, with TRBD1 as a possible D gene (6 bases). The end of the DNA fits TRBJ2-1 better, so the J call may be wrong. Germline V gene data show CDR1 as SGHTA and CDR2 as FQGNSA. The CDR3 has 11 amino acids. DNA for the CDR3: TGTGCCAGCAGCTTGGGGGCTGAGCAGTTCTTC. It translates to CASSLGAEQFF.

The chain's CDR3 is CASSSPQGGVEETQYF. The DNA for the CDR3 is TGTGCCAGCAGCTCACCACAGGGAGGGGTGGAAGAGACCCAGTACTTC. The chain employs TRBV7-9 and TRBJ2-5, with D maybe TRBD2 (7 bases). With 4 bases removed from V and 3 bases from J, the gap between germline ends came to 18 bases. Germline V lookup: CDR1 SEHNR, CDR2 FQNEAQ (reference sequence). This CDR3 is 16 amino acids long.

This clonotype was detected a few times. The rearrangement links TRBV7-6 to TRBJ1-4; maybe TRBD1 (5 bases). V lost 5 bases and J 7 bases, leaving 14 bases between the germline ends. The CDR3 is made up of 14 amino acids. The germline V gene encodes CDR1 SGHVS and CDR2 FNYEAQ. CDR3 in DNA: TGTGCCAGCAGCCCGCCGAGGGGAATTGAAAAACTGTTTTTT. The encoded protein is CASSPPRGIEKLFF.

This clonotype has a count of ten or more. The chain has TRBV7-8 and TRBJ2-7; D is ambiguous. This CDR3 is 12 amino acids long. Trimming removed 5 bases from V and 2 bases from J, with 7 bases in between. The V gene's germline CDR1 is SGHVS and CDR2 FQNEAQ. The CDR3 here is CASSPTTYEQYF. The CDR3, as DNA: TGTGCCAGCAGCCCCACAACCTACGAGCAGTACTTC.

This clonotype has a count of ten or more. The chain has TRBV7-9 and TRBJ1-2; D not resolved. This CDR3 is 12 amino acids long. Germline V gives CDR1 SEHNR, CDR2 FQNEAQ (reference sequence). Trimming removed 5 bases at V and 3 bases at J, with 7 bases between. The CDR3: CASSTNDYGYTF. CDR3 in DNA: TGTGCCAGCAGCACCAACGACTATGGCTACACCTTC.